This TCR beta chain was sequenced in a study of T cell responses to AZD1222 COVID-19 vaccine. Profiling relied on immunoSEQ multiplex PCR, and the TCRdb table lists in-frame clones only, not all of them. This repertoire shows about 120,000 clones, 85% to 90% found once; its top ten account for approximately 8.4%. The CDR3 extends over 18 amino acids. J was trimmed by 4 bases and V by 3 bases; bases with no gene match: 21. The V gene's germline CDR1 is GTSNPN and CDR2 SVGIG (reference sequence). The chain combines TRBV30 with TRBJ2-7, with 7 bases lining up with TRBD1. The TCR sequence derives from an adult in good health. The sample consisted of peripheral blood, taken on day 0 of AZD1222 vaccination. CDR3 DNA sequence: TGTGCCTGGAGCCTTCGCCGGTTGCGACAGGGTTTGTGGTACGAGCAGTACTTC. This sequence encodes CAWSLRRLRQGLWYEQYF.